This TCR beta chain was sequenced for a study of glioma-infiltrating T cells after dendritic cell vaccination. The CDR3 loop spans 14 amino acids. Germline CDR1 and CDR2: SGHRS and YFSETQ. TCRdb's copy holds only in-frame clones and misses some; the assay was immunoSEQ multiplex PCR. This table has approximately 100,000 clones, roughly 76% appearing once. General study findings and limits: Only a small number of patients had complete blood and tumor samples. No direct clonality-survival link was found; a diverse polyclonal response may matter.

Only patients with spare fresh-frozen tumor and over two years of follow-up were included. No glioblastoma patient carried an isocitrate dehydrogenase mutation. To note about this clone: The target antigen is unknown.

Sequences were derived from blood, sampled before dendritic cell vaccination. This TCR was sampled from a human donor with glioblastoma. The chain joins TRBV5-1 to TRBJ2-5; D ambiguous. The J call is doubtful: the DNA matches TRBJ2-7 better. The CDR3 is CASSLSDSSYEQYF. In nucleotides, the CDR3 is TGCGCCAGCAGCTTGAGCGACTCCTCCTACGAGCAGTACTTC.